A selection of T cell receptor beta chains follows, all from one sample in a study of T cell repertoires in aging, cancer and after chemotherapy. One entry per CDR3 protein results from TCRdb running MiXCR on the multiplex PCR reads. The sample includes nearly 2,500 distinct CDR3 sequences, about 26% of them seen just once. Sequenced material: blood. The source is a human donor in good health. CDR3s include the opening cysteine and the closing phenylalanine or tryptophan. A D gene is named only where the DNA matches it firmly. A row's size may be missing; if present it is once, few, many or a size class.

few,TRBJ1-1,NA,TRBV10-3,TGTGCCACCGGCCGGGGGACTGAAGCTTTCTTT,CATGRGTEAFF
NA,TRBJ2-5,TRBD2,TRBV6-2/TRBV6-3,TGTGCCAGCAGTGAACTTCCGGGACTAGCGGGGGGGCAAGAGACCCAGTACTTC,CASSELPGLAGGQETQYF
NA,TRBJ1-1,TRBD1,TRBV28,TGTGCCAGCAGTTCTGTCTGGGACAGCCTCATGAACACTGAAGCTTTCTTT,CASSSVWDSLMNTEAFF
medium-sized,TRBJ2-5,TRBD2,TRBV5-4,TGTGCCAGCAGCTTAGCGGGGGGGCCAGAAGAGACCCAGTACTTC,CASSLAGGPEETQYF
NA,TRBJ2-2,TRBD2,TRBV19,TGTGCCAGTAGTATACTAGCGGCGAACACCGGGGAGCTGTTTTTT,CASSILAANTGELFF
NA,TRBJ2-3,TRBD2,TRBV27,TGTGCCAGCAGTGAAGTTAGCGGGGGGAGGACAGATACGCAGTATTTT,CASSEVSGGRTDTQYF
few,TRBJ1-6,TRBD1,TRBV11-2,TGTGCCAGCAGCTTTAGGACGACAGGGAATTCACCCCTCCACTTT,CASSFRTTGNSPLHF
medium-sized,TRBJ2-7,TRBD1,TRBV5-4,TGTGCCAGCAGCGCCGACCTGACAGGGGCCTACGAGCAGTACTTC,CASSADLTGAYEQYF
NA,TRBJ2-3,NA,TRBV27,TGTGCCAGCAGCCAATCCTATAGAACGGGCACAGATACGCAGTATTTT,CASSQSYRTGTDTQYF
medium-sized,TRBJ2-2,NA,TRBV6-1,TGTGCCAGCAGTGATCATCTGGAGGGCGGGGAGCTGTTTTTT,CASSDHLEGGELFF
NA,TRBJ2-5,TRBD2,TRBV7-3,TGTGCCAGCAGCGTTAGCGGGGGTTTCCAAGAGACCCAGTACTTC,CASSVSGGFQETQYF
medium-sized,TRBJ2-7,NA,TRBV7-2,TGTGCCAGCAGCGAGAAGTACGAGCAGTACTTC,CASSEKYEQYF
NA,TRBJ2-3,NA,TRBV9,TGTGCCAGCAGCGTAGGCGGGACTTCTAGCACAGATACGCAGTATTTT,CASSVGGTSSTDTQYF
medium-sized,TRBJ2-7,NA,TRBV27,TGTGCCAGCAGTTTATCCGGGGGTCACGAGCAGTACTTC,CASSLSGGHEQYF
medium-sized,TRBJ1-1,NA,TRBV11-1,TGTGCCAGCAGCCCCTTCATGAACACTGAAGCTTTCTTT,CASSPFMNTEAFF
large,TRBJ2-7,TRBD1,TRBV6-5,TGTGCCAGCAGTTACGACGGACAGGGGGCCTACGAGCAGTACTTC,CASSYDGQGAYEQYF
medium-sized,TRBJ2-5,TRBD1,TRBV11-3,TGTGCCAGCAGCCCCGGGACAGGGTCAGAGACCCAGTACTTC,CASSPGTGSETQYF
medium-sized,TRBJ2-1,TRBD2,TRBV7-2,TGTGCCAGCAGCACCCTTAGCGGGGGGGCCGCCGGGGGTGAGCAGTTCTTC,CASSTLSGGAAGGEQFF
medium-sized,TRBJ2-2,NA,TRBV6-4,TGTGCCAGCAGTGGGACAAACACCGGGGAGCTGTTTTTT,CASSGTNTGELFF
medium-sized,TRBJ1-3,NA,TRBV6-5,TGTGCCAGCAGTCCCGGCGGGGGGCTTCACTCTGGAAACACCATATATTTT,CASSPGGGLHSGNTIYF
medium-sized,TRBJ1-2,NA,TRBV20-1,TGCAGTGCTAGTCCCAACTACTATGGCTACACCTTC,CSASPNYYGYTF
NA,TRBJ2-3,TRBD2,TRBV11-2,TGTGCCAGCAGCCCCCCGCAAGCGGGGGGAGGGCGGGATACGCAGTATTTT,CASSPPQAGGGRDTQYF
NA,TRBJ2-2,NA,TRBV5-6,TGTGCCAGCAGCTTGGCTAAGGAGCTGTTTTTT,CASSLAKELFF
few,TRBJ1-1,NA,TRBV20-1,TGCAGTGCTAGAGACCTAATCACTGAAGCTTTCTTT,CSARDLITEAFF
large,TRBJ1-2,TRBD1,TRBV12-3/TRBV12-4,TGTGCCAGCAGTACGGGACAGATCTATGGCTACACCTTC,CASSTGQIYGYTF
NA,TRBJ1-5,NA,TRBV6-1,TGTGCCAGCAGACCAGGGTTGGACAATCAGCCCCAGCATTTT,CASRPGLDNQPQHF
medium-sized,TRBJ2-7,NA,TRBV20-1,TGCAGTGCTAGTTTACCGGGAACCTACGAGCAGTACTTC,CSASLPGTYEQYF
large,TRBJ1-4,NA,TRBV4-3,TGCGCCAGCAGCCAAGATCTGGACCGGGCCTATGAAAAACTGTTTTTT,CASSQDLDRAYEKLFF
NA,TRBJ1-2,NA,TRBV4-3,TGCGCCAGCAGCCAAGAAGGGAGGGCCAACTATGGCTACACCTTC,CASSQEGRANYGYTF
medium-sized,TRBJ2-7,TRBD1,TRBV5-5,TGTGCCAGCAGCTCAGAGACAGGGATGGCCTACGAGCAGTACTTC,CASSSETGMAYEQYF
medium-sized,TRBJ2-3,TRBD2,TRBV20-1,TGCAGTGCTAGGGGGACTAGTAAGGGCACAGATACGCAGTATTTT,CSARGTSKGTDTQYF
NA,TRBJ1-1,TRBD1,TRBV15,TGTGCCACCAAACAGGGGATGAACACTGAAGCTTTCTTT,CATKQGMNTEAFF
few,TRBJ2-2,NA,TRBV7-7,TGTGCCAGCAGCTTAGCGCCAACGTCCGGGGAGCTGTTTTTT,CASSLAPTSGELFF
few,TRBJ2-7,TRBD1,TRBV14,TGTGCCAGCAGCCGACTACCACTTGGACAGGGGCTTTACGAGCAGTACTTC,CASSRLPLGQGLYEQYF
once,TRBJ1-2,TRBD1,TRBV5-1,TGCGCCAGCAGCTTGGAATTAGGGGGCTCTGGCTACACCTTC,CASSLELGGSGYTF
NA,TRBJ2-1,TRBD1,TRBV20-1,TGCAGTGCTAGAGACACCGGACAGGACTACAATGAGCAGTTCTTC,CSARDTGQDYNEQFF
NA,TRBJ2-1,TRBD2,TRBV11-2,TGTGCCAGCAGCTGGGCCAGCGGGGGGCGTGGGAATGAGCAGTTCTTC,CASSWASGGRGNEQFF
NA,TRBJ2-2,NA,TRBV5-1,TGCGCCAGCAAGGGCGGAGGAACGAACACCGGGGAGCTGTTTTTT,CASKGGGTNTGELFF